The present TCR beta chain was sequenced within a study of T cells in Graves' hyperthyroidism and ophthalmopathy. Study results and caveats: Ophthalmopathy, which appeared later, was predicted by the model a median about 5.9 months before onset.

RNA transcripts provided the source from which TCR beta CDR3 regions were amplified. With the HTBI primer set, the TCR CDR3 went through a first round of RT-PCR. TCRdb re-derived calls from the multiplex PCR reads in MiXCR, one entry per CDR3 protein. The profile shows roughly 400,000 distinct CDR3 sequences, 20% to 25% of them singletons. V was cut by 4 bases and J by 2 bases, with 8 bases left in between. The CDR3 is made up of 12 amino acids. Germline values: CDR1 DFQATT, CDR2 SNEGSKA (reference sequence). Concerning this clonotype: As yet, its antigen is unknown.

Each patient was aged 18 to 65 and had newly diagnosed hyperthyroidism of under 2 months' duration. Diagnoses were established using clinical symptoms, serum thyroxine and TRAb, thyroid ultrasound and orbital computed tomography. A roughly 9.3 ml volume of fresh peripheral blood provided the PBMCs. Sequenced material: blood. The sequence derives from a man in his fifties with Graves' hyperthyroidism. This chain uses TRBV20-1 with TRBJ2-5; D is unresolved. The CDR3 sequence is CSANLEQETQYF. The CDR3 coding sequence is TGCAGTGCTAATCTGGAGCAAGAGACCCAGTACTTC.